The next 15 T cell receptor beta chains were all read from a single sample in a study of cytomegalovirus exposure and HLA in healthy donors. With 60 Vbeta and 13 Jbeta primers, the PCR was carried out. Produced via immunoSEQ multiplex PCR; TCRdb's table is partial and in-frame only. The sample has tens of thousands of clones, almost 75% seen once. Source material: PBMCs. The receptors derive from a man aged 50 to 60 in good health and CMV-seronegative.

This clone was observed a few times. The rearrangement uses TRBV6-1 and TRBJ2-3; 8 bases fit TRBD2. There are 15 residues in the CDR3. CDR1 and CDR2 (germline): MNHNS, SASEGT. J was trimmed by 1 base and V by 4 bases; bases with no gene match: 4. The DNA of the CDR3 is TGTGCCAGCAGTGTAGAAGCGGGGGGCACAGATACGCAGTATTTT. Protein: CASSVEAGGTDTQYF.

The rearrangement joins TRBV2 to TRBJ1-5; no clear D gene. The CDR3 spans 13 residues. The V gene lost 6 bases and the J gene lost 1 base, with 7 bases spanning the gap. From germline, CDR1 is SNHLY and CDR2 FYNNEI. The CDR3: CASREQSNQPQHF. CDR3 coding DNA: TGTGCCAGCAGGGAACAGAGCAATCAGCCCCAGCATTTT.

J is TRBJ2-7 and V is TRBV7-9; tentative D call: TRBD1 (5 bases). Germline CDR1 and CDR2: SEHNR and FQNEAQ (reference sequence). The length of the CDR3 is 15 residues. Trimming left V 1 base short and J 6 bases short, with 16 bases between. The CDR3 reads CASSLEGPLFREQYF. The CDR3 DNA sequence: TGTGCCAGCAGCTTAGAGGGGCCCCTTTTCCGCGAGCAGTACTTC.

CDR3 region: CASSSWGGGGNTIYF. CDR3 in DNA: TGTGCCAGCAGCTCATGGGGGGGTGGGGGAAACACCATATATTTT. The chain recombines TRBV7-2 with TRBJ1-3; D possibly corresponds to TRBD1 (5 bases). CDR1 and CDR2 (germline): SGHTA, FQGNSA. This CDR3 is 15 amino acids long. V lost 4 bases and J lost 4, with 14 bases in between.

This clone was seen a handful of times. CDR3 in DNA: TGTGCCAGCAGTGGAGCGGGGGGCGGTTACAATGAGCAGTTCTTC. It specifies CASSGAGGGYNEQFF. This chain connects TRBV6-4 to TRBJ2-1, with 9 bases aligning to TRBD2. CDR1 and CDR2 (germline): MRHNA, SNTAGT. Trimming took 4 bases from V and 4 from J; bases not matched to a gene: 5. This CDR3 is 15 amino acids long.

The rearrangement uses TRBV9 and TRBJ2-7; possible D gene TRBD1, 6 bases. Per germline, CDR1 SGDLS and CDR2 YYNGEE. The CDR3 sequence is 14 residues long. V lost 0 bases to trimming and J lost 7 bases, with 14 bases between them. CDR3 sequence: CASSVGLGAREQYF. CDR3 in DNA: TGTGCCAGCAGCGTAGGTCTGGGGGCGCGTGAGCAGTACTTC.

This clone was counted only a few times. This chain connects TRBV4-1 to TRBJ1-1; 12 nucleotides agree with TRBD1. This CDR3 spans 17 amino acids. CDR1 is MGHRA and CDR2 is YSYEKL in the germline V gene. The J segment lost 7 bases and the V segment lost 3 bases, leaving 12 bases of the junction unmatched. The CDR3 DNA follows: TGCGCCAGCAGCCAGGCACCGGGACAGGGGGCTTTCGTTGAAGCTTTCTTT. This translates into CASSQAPGQGAFVEAFF.

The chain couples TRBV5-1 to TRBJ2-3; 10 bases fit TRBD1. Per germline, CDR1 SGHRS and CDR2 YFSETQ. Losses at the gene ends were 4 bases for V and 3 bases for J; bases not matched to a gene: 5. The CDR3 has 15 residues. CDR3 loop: CASSLDRGWTDTQYF. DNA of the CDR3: TGCGCCAGCAGCCTGGACAGGGGGTGGACAGATACGCAGTATTTT.

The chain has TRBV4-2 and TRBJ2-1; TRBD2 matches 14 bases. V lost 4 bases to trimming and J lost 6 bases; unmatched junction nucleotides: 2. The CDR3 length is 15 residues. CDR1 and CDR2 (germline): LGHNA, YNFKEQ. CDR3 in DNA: TGTGCCAGCAGCCCCGGGACTAGCGGGAGCAATGAGCAGTTCTTC. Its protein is CASSPGTSGSNEQFF.

The CDR3 loop is CASMGQGAGNTIYF. CDR3 DNA: TGTGCCAGTATGGGACAGGGTGCCGGAAACACCATATATTTT. The chain employs TRBV7-3 and TRBJ1-3, with 9 bases lining up with TRBD1. Trimming took 9 bases from V and 4 from J; bases not matched to a gene: 7. Germline lookup yields CDR1 SGHTA and CDR2 FQGTGA. CDR3 size: 14 residues.

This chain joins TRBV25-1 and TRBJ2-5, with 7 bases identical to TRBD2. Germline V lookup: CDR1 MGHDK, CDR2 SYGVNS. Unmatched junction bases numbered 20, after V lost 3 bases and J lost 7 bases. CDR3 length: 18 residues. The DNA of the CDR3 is TGTGCCAGCAGTGAGCCCCCGGGAGGTGGGCGGGAGCGTTCGACCCAGTACTTC. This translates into CASSEPPGGGRERSTQYF. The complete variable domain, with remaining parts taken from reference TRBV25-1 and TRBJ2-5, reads EADIYQTPRYLVIGTGKKITLECSQTMGHDKMYWYQQDPGMELHLIHYSYGVNSTEKGDLSSESTVSRIRTEHFPLTLESARPSHTSQYLCASSEPPGGGRERSTQYFGPGTRLLVL.

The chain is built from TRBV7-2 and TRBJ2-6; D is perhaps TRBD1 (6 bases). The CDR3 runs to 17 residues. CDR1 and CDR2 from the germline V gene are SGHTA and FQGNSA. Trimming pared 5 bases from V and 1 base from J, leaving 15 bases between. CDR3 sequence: CASSTGQLLSGANVLTF. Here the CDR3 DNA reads TGTGCCAGCAGCACAGGACAGCTCCTATCTGGGGCCAACGTCCTGACTTTC.

The CDR3 sequence is CASSGGVWGLGEAFF. The CDR3 DNA reads as TGTGCCAGCAGCGGGGGGGTTTGGGGGCTCGGTGAAGCTTTCTTT. This sequence joins TRBV5-4 and TRBJ1-1; tentatively, D is TRBD1 (6 bases). Deletions cut 4 bases from V and 7 bases from J, with 20 bases between. The germline V gene encodes CDR1 SGHNT and CDR2 YYREEE (reference sequence). The CDR3 has 15 amino acids. Filled out from reference TRBV5-4 and TRBJ1-1, the complete variable domain reads ETGVTQSPTHLIKTRGQQVTLRCSSQSGHNTVSWYQQALGQGPQFIFQYYREEENGRGNFPPRFSGLQFPNYSSELNVNALELDDSALYLCASSGGVWGLGEAFFGQGTRLTVV.

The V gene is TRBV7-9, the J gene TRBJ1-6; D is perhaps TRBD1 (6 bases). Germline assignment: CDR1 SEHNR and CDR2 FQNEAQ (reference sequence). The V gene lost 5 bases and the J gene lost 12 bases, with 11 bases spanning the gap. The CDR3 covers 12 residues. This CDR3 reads CASSIRDKPLHF. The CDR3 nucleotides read TGTGCCAGCAGCATACGGGACAAACCCCTCCACTTT.

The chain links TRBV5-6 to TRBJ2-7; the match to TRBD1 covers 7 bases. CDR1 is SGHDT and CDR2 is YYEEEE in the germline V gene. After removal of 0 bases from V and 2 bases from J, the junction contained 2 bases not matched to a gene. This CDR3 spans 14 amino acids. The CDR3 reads CASSLVGGTYEQYF. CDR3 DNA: TGTGCCAGCAGCTTGGTAGGGGGCACCTACGAGCAGTACTTC.